This T cell receptor (beta chain) derives from a study of a mutant IDH1 vaccine in newly diagnosed glioma. The time point was: week 23, last vaccination. In the vaccine, a single dose held 300 ug of the mutant IDH1 20-mer peptide, along with topical imiquimod. Sequencing was performed with immunoSEQ multiplex PCR; in TCRdb, only in-frame clones are kept and a portion is missing. Altogether 82,000 or so clones are present, approximately 85% being singletons, with the ten largest covering 2% to 2.5%. This clone has only a few counts. Its antigen remains unknown. The TCR comes from a man aged 25-45 years with glioma. Some clones in this sample may be carry-over from other donors' samples. Sequenced here: PBMCs, sampled from a glioma patient whose treatment included an IDH1 peptide vaccine.

CDR3 nucleotides: TGTGCCAGCAGCCTGGGGGGGACACTTAACACCGGGGAGCTGTTTTTT. It translates to CASSLGGTLNTGELFF. This chain joins TRBV5-4 and TRBJ2-2, with D perhaps TRBD2 (7 bases). This CDR3 region has 16 residues. Per the germline V gene, CDR1 is SGHNT and CDR2 is YYREEE (reference sequence). V lost 4 bases to trimming and J lost 2 bases, with 15 bases between them.